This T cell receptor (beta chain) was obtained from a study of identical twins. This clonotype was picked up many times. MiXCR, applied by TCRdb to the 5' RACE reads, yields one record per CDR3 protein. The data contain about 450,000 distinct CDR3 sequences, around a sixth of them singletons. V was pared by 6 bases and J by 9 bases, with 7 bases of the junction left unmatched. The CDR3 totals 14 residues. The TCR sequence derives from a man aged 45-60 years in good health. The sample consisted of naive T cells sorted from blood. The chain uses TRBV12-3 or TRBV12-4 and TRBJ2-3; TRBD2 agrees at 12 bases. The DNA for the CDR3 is TGTGCCAGCAGGCTAGCGGGGGGGCCGGTAACGCAGTATTTT. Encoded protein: CASRLAGGPVTQYF.